Shown below are 26 T cell receptor beta chains from a single sample sequenced in a study of blood T cell repertoires in COVID-19. Clones were sequenced by immunoSEQ multiplex PCR, and TCRdb holds only the in-frame ones, with some missing. The sample consists of roughly 300,000 clones, 70% to 90% of them appearing once. The sample was PBMCs or T cells enriched from blood (not recorded which). The receptors derive from a woman younger than 45 who had recovered from COVID-19.

J is TRBJ2-7 and V is TRBV10-3; D uncertain. The CDR3 sequence is 16 residues long. With 4 bases removed from V and 2 bases from J, the gap between germline ends came to 18 bases. Germline-derived CDR1 and CDR2 are ENHRY and SYGVKD. The CDR3 DNA is TGTGCCATCAGTGCGAGTCAGACTTTCTCTACCTACGAGCAGTACTTC. Translating gives CAISASQTFSTYEQYF.

V is TRBV7-2 and J is TRBJ1-3, with no clear D. The CDR3 is 14 residues long. Germline CDR1 reads SGHTA; CDR2 reads FQGNSA. V lost 2 bases and J lost 2, with 7 bases in between. The CDR3 coding sequence is TGTGCCAGCAGCTTATTATCTCCTGGAAACACCATATATTTT. This gives the protein CASSLLSPGNTIYF.

This clone showed up just once. This rearrangement joins TRBV27 to TRBJ2-1; 9 bases line up with TRBD2. CDR3 length: 14 residues. Trimming cost V 4 bases and J 9 bases; bases outside gene matches: 7. Germline V gene data show CDR1 as MNHEY and CDR2 as SMNVEV (reference sequence). CDR3 DNA: TGTGCCAGCAGTTGGGGACTAGCTGTAGGTGAGCAGTTCTTC. Protein product: CASSWGLAVGEQFF.

The chain links TRBV25-1 to TRBJ2-3; TRBD1 agrees at 10 bases. Germline V gene lookup returns CDR1 MGHDK and CDR2 SYGVNS. This CDR3 spans 16 amino acids. The ends lost 5 bases at V and 3 bases at J; junction bases unmatched: 8. The CDR3 DNA reads TGTGCCAGCAGTCGGGACAGGGGATTTATTACAGATACGCAGTATTTT. It yields the protein CASSRDRGFITDTQYF.

The rearrangement uses TRBV13 and TRBJ1-4; no clear D. Trimming pared 0 bases from V and 3 bases from J, leaving 8 bases between. CDR1 PRHDT and CDR2 FYEKMQ come from the germline V gene (reference sequence). The CDR3 covers 15 residues. CDR3 DNA sequence: TGTGCCAGCAGCTTAGGGTGGCCGTCTAATGAAAAACTGTTTTTT. Residues: CASSLGWPSNEKLFF. Full variable domain (missing parts from reference TRBV13 and TRBJ1-4): AAGVIQSPRHLIKEKRETATLKCYPIPRHDTVYWYQQGPGQDPQFLISFYEKMQSDKGSIPDRFSAQQFSDYHSELNMSSLELGDSALYFCASSLGWPSNEKLFFGSGTQLSVL.

The chain links TRBV14 to TRBJ1-1, with no clear D. The CDR3 has 16 amino acids. Trimming cost V 2 bases and J 1 base, with 14 bases left between them. In germline, CDR1 is SGHDN, CDR2 FVKESK. The CDR3: CASSQRAGRRNTEAFF. CDR3 nucleotides: TGTGCCAGCAGCCAACGGGCGGGAAGGAGGAACACTGAAGCTTTCTTT.

J is TRBJ1-4 and V is TRBV3-1 (or the pseudogene TRBV3-2), with no clear D. The V gene lost 1 base and the J gene lost 7 bases, with 13 bases spanning the gap. There are 15 residues in the CDR3. The germline gives CDR1 LGHDT, CDR2 YNNKEL (reference sequence). The CDR3 here is CASSQVLAAREKLFF. In nucleotides, the CDR3 is TGTGCCAGCAGCCAAGTTCTGGCGGCTCGTGAAAAACTGTTTTTT.

This clone has a single count. J is TRBJ2-7 and V is TRBV4-1; 8 nucleotides line up with TRBD1. Trimming took 0 bases from V and 2 from J; bases not matched to a gene: 6. Germline V gene lookup returns CDR1 MGHRA and CDR2 YSYEKL. This CDR3 has 16 residues. The CDR3 DNA is TGCGCCAGCAGCCAAGATTGGACAGGGACCACCTACGAGCAGTACTTC. As protein: CASSQDWTGTTYEQYF.

This clone was seen a single time. V is TRBV6-1 and J is TRBJ1-5; 8 bases fit TRBD1. The CDR3 is made up of 17 amino acids. From germline, CDR1 is MNHNS and CDR2 SASEGT. The V segment lost 2 bases and the J segment 10 bases; nucleotides outside the gene matches: 16. CDR3 region: CASSEKSGGGSDIPQHF. The CDR3 bases are TGTGCCAGCAGTGAAAAATCAGGGGGCGGTTCAGATATTCCCCAGCATTTT.

This sequence joins TRBV7-2 and TRBJ1-2; D is possibly TRBD1 (6 bases). V shed 0 bases and J shed 4 bases, with 12 bases lying between them. Looked up from germline, CDR1 is SGHTA and CDR2 is FQGNSA. This CDR3 is 15 amino acids long. Written as DNA, the CDR3 is TGTGCCAGCAGCTTAGCCGCCGGACAGTTCTATGGCTACACCTTC. Translating it yields CASSLAAGQFYGYTF. Full variable domain (missing parts from reference TRBV7-2 and TRBJ1-2): GAGVSQSPSNKVTEKGKDVELRCDPISGHTALYWYRQSLGQGLEFLIYFQGNSAPDKSGLPSDRFSAERTGGSVSTLTIQRTQQEDSAVYLCASSLAAGQFYGYTFGSGTRLTVV.

The genes are TRBV7-2 and TRBJ2-1; 7 bases align to TRBD2. Germline lookup yields CDR1 SGHTA and CDR2 FQGNSA. After removal of 5 bases from V and 5 bases from J, the junction contained 12 bases not matched to a gene. This CDR3 comprises 16 residues. CDR3 protein: CASSTYGVGGNNEQFF. CDR3 coding DNA: TGTGCCAGCAGCACTTACGGTGTGGGGGGGAACAATGAGCAGTTCTTC.

This chain joins TRBV6-5 and TRBJ1-2, with TRBD1 matching 9 bases. The V gene's germline CDR1 is MNHEY and CDR2 SVGAGI. This CDR3 has 13 residues. J was trimmed by 8 bases and V by 8 bases; bases with no gene match: 9. The DNA of the CDR3 is TGTGCCAGCGGACCAGGGACAGGGAAAGGCTACACCTTC. As protein: CASGPGTGKGYTF.

The genes are TRBV5-1 and TRBJ1-1, with D possibly being TRBD1 (6 bases). The CDR3 runs 14 residues. CDR1 and CDR2 from the germline V gene are SGHRS and YFSETQ. The V gene lost 0 bases and the J gene lost 4 bases, with 10 bases spanning the gap. CDR3 amino acids: CASSLDRDLTEAFF. In DNA form, the CDR3 reads TGCGCCAGCAGCTTGGACAGGGACCTCACTGAAGCTTTCTTT.

The chain has TRBV24-1 and TRBJ2-3; D is perhaps TRBD1 (6 bases). Per the germline V gene, CDR1 is KGHDR and CDR2 is SFDVKD. The CDR3 runs to 18 residues. V gave up 3 bases and J gave up 2 bases, with 20 bases separating them. CDR3 nucleotide sequence: TGTGCCACCAGTGATCATCCGAATCAGGGGACCAACACAGATACGCAGTATTTT. It codes for CATSDHPNQGTNTDTQYF.

J is TRBJ1-2 and V is TRBV18, with unresolved D. Trimming left V 2 bases short and J 0 bases short, with 10 bases between. The germline V gene encodes CDR1 KGHSH and CDR2 LQKENI. CDR3 length: 15 residues. The CDR3 DNA sequence: TGTGCCAGCTCACCATCGGTCGCGTCTAACTATGGCTACACCTTC. Encoded protein: CASSPSVASNYGYTF.

A single count supports this clone. This chain links TRBV3-1 (or the pseudogene TRBV3-2) with TRBJ1-4; a weak D match, TRBD1 (5 bases). V lost 2 bases and J 4 bases, leaving 8 bases between the germline ends. The CDR3 is 14 residues long. Germline assignment: CDR1 LGHDT and CDR2 YNNKEL (reference sequence). The CDR3: CASSQQGGNEKLFF. The CDR3 DNA sequence: TGTGCCAGCAGCCAACAGGGTGGTAATGAAAAACTGTTTTTT.

This clone was found many times. This chain links TRBV19 with TRBJ1-2; no definite D call. The V gene's germline CDR1 is LNHDA and CDR2 SQIVND (reference sequence). Trimming stripped 3 bases from V and 4 bases from J, with 15 bases between. The CDR3 has 15 residues. The CDR3 sequence is CASSMVAFSPYGYTF. CDR3 nucleotide sequence: TGTGCCAGTAGTATGGTGGCATTTTCCCCCTATGGCTACACCTTC.

This chain uses TRBV29-1 with TRBJ1-1; D call uncertain. This CDR3 region has 12 residues. Trimming pared 3 bases from V and 6 bases from J, leaving 11 bases between. Germline-derived CDR1 and CDR2 are SQVTM and ANQGSEA. The CDR3: CSVEDGVAEAFF. The CDR3 bases are TGCAGCGTTGAGGACGGGGTGGCTGAAGCTTTCTTT.

This clone was observed a handful of times. The chain links TRBV11-2 to TRBJ1-3; maybe TRBD1 (5 bases). With 1 base removed from V and 8 bases from J, the gap between germline ends came to 15 bases. CDR1 and CDR2 (germline): SGHAT, FQNNGV. This CDR3 comprises 15 residues. The CDR3 is CASSLAVFGTDTIYF. The CDR3 DNA sequence: TGTGCCAGCAGCTTAGCGGTCTTTGGGACTGACACCATATATTTT. Complete variable domain (other parts from reference TRBV11-2 and TRBJ1-3): EAGVAQSPRYKIIEKRQSVAFWCNPISGHATLYWYQQILGQGPKLLIQFQNNGVVDDSQLPKDRFSAERLKGVDSTLKIQPAKLEDSAVYLCASSLAVFGTDTIYFGEGSWLTVV.

This rearrangement joins TRBV19 to TRBJ2-3; 7 bases fit TRBD2. Germline V lookup: CDR1 LNHDA, CDR2 SQIVND (reference sequence). V lost 3 bases and J lost 6; bases outside the gene matches: 3. The CDR3 contains 13 residues. DNA for the CDR3: TGTGCCAGTAGTATTATTAGCGGGGATACGCAGTATTTT. Encoded protein: CASSIISGDTQYF.

This clone was detected once. This sequence joins TRBV7-3 and TRBJ1-5; no firm D call. V was shortened by 5 bases and J by 4 bases, with 9 bases between the two germline ends. The germline CDR1 and CDR2 sequences are SGHTA and FQGTGA. The CDR3 is 13 residues long. The CDR3: CASSLFRNQPQHF. As DNA, the CDR3 is TGTGCCAGCAGCCTTTTCAGAAATCAGCCCCAGCATTTT.

J is TRBJ2-2 and V is TRBV2, with D possibly TRBD1 on 6 matching bases. CDR1 and CDR2 (germline): SNHLY, FYNNEI. V shed 7 bases and J shed 4 bases, with 13 bases lying between them. The length of the CDR3 is 14 residues. The CDR3 coding sequence is TGTGCCAGCATTTGGGGGCGGGCCACCGGGGAGCTGTTTTTT. Amino acids: CASIWGRATGELFF. Full variable domain (outside the CDR3, taken from reference TRBV2 and TRBJ2-2): EPEVTQTPSHQVTQMGQEVILRCVPISNHLYFYWYRQILGQKVEFLVSFYNNEISEKSEIFDDQFSVERPDGSNFTLKIRSTKLEDSAMYFCASIWGRATGELFFGEGSRLTVL.

The CDR3 sequence is CSASWTGGDSGYGYTF. CDR3 nucleotide sequence: TGCAGTGCTAGTTGGACAGGGGGAGATTCAGGCTATGGCTACACCTTC. The J gene is TRBJ1-2, the V gene TRBV20-1, with 10 bases matching TRBD1. V gave up 3 bases and J gave up 4 bases; unmatched junction bases: 11. This CDR3 spans 16 amino acids. Germline CDR1 reads DFQATT; CDR2 reads SNEGSKA (reference sequence).

The V and J genes are TRBV25-1 and TRBJ1-1, with 12 bases lining up with TRBD1. This CDR3 spans 15 amino acids. From germline, CDR1 is MGHDK and CDR2 SYGVNS. The ends lost 3 bases at V and 5 bases at J; junction bases unmatched: 4. The CDR3 region is CASSDRDRGRTEAFF. The CDR3 nucleotides are TGTGCCAGCAGTGACCGGGACAGGGGGCGTACTGAAGCTTTCTTT.

The sample holds a few counts of this clone. The genes are TRBV28 and TRBJ1-5; the D is unclear. The germline CDR1 and CDR2 sequences are MDHEN and SYDVKM. The CDR3 is 13 residues long. The V end was cut by 7 bases, the J end by 5 bases, with 12 bases between. DNA for the CDR3: TGTGCCAGCATTTCCGGTCTCCATCAGCCCCAGCATTTT. Translating gives CASISGLHQPQHF.

This clone appeared once. The chain links TRBV19 to TRBJ1-5, with 7 bases matching TRBD1. V lost 7 bases to trimming and J lost 2 bases; unmatched junction nucleotides: 11. The CDR3 has 16 residues. The germline CDR1 and CDR2 sequences are LNHDA and SQIVND (reference sequence). CDR3 bases: TGTGCCAGTAAGGATAGGGGGCCGGGAGGCAATCAGCCCCAGCATTTT. It encodes CASKDRGPGGNQPQHF.